The 32 T cell receptor beta chains in this list originate from one sample, sequenced in a study of T cell responses to AZD1222 COVID-19 vaccine. The method was immunoSEQ multiplex PCR; TCRdb's version includes in-frame clones alone and lacks a portion of them. This sample has about 100,000 clones, with around 91% found just once. The sequencing here drew on peripheral blood, taken on day 0 of AZD1222 vaccination. These receptors were collected from an adult in good health.

This chain links TRBV10-3 with TRBJ1-2; possible D gene TRBD1, 5 bases. This CDR3 is built from 15 residues. V lost 6 bases, J lost 4 bases, and 18 bases lay in between. The germline CDR1 and CDR2 sequences are ENHRY and SYGVKD. CDR3 region: CAISPGPLITYGYTF. CDR3 sequence (DNA): TGTGCCATCAGCCCGGGGCCACTTATCACCTATGGCTACACCTTC.

This clone was observed a single time. CDR3 sequence reads: CASSDQDRGPYGYTF. As DNA, the CDR3 is TGTGCCAGCAGTGACCAGGACAGGGGGCCCTATGGCTACACCTTC. V usage is TRBV6-1 and J usage is TRBJ1-2; 11 bases line up with TRBD1. Per the germline V gene, CDR1 is MNHNS and CDR2 is SASEGT. The CDR3 totals 15 residues. Trimming took 3 bases from V and 4 from J; bases not matched to a gene: 4.

The gene calls are TRBV5-1 and TRBJ2-5; TRBD1 matches 7 bases. The germline CDR1 and CDR2 sequences are SGHRS and YFSETQ. Trimming removed 3 bases from V and 2 bases from J; junction bases left unmatched: 7. CDR3 length equals 15 residues. As DNA, the CDR3 is TGCGCCAGCAGCTCACTAGGGACAGAGCAAGAGACCCAGTACTTC. Translating gives CASSSLGTEQETQYF.

The J gene is TRBJ2-1, the V gene TRBV4-1; 9 bases fit TRBD1. Germline V lookup: CDR1 MGHRA, CDR2 YSYEKL. V lost 2 bases to trimming and J lost 6 bases; unmatched junction nucleotides: 5. This CDR3 is built from 15 residues. In nucleotides, the CDR3 is TGCGCCAGCAGCCAATCCTTGGACAGGGGCAATGAGCAGTTCTTC. This encodes CASSQSLDRGNEQFF.

The CDR3 loop reads CASKHRDRVSAGGYTF. CDR3 sequence (DNA): TGTGCCAGTAAACACCGGGACAGGGTATCAGCGGGTGGCTACACCTTC. The chain is built from TRBV19 and TRBJ1-2; TRBD1 aligns across 9 bases. Germline values: CDR1 LNHDA, CDR2 SQIVND (reference sequence). The CDR3 is 16 residues long. Trimming cost V 7 bases and J 7 bases; bases outside gene matches: 16.

The rearrangement links TRBV11-2 to TRBJ1-1; D not resolved. CDR1 and CDR2 (germline): SGHAT, FQNNGV. The CDR3 has 15 residues. The germline V and J ends were trimmed by 1 base and 0 bases, with 9 bases remaining between them. CDR3 amino acids: CASSLAVGLNTEAFF. The CDR3 DNA sequence: TGTGCCAGCAGCTTAGCGGTCGGATTGAACACTGAAGCTTTCTTT.

Concerning this clone: Because it lacks the conserved phenylalanine or tryptophan at the end, this CDR3 is likely a read error. The CDR3 spells CASSLSAQGNSPLHL. The CDR3 region has the DNA TGTGCCAGCAGTTTATCCGCGCAGGGTAATTCACCCCTCCACCTT. The chain links TRBV27 to TRBJ1-6; maybe TRBD1 (5 bases). V lost 0 bases to trimming and J lost 6 bases, with 9 bases between them. CDR1 and CDR2 from the germline V gene are MNHEY and SMNVEV (reference sequence). The CDR3 covers 15 residues.

The J gene is TRBJ1-1, the V gene TRBV4-1, with unresolved D. The CDR3 runs to 13 residues. V was trimmed by 1 base and J by 10 bases, leaving 13 bases between them. Germline-derived CDR1 and CDR2 are MGHRA and YSYEKL. CDR3 amino acids: CASSQAPLARAFF. In nucleotides, the CDR3 is TGCGCCAGCAGCCAAGCCCCCCTCGCTAGAGCTTTCTTT.

V is TRBV19 and J is TRBJ2-1; D might be TRBD2 (6 bases). Trimming shortened V by 8 bases and J by 0 bases, and 14 bases separated the two germline ends. The CDR3 consists of 15 residues. Germline lookup yields CDR1 LNHDA and CDR2 SQIVND (reference sequence). The CDR3 DNA reads TGTGCCAGTCATGAAGCGGGTGTCTCCTACAATGAGCAGTTCTTC. It specifies CASHEAGVSYNEQFF.

This clone was observed a single time. The chain uses TRBV19 and TRBJ2-4; D might be TRBD1 (5 bases). Trimming pared 6 bases from V and 0 bases from J, leaving 15 bases between. The CDR3 length is 16 residues. Germline V gene sequence: CDR1 LNHDA, CDR2 SQIVND (reference sequence). For the CDR3, the DNA is TGTGCCAGTAGCCCCCGACAGAATATAGCCAAAAACATTCAGTACTTC. It encodes CASSPRQNIAKNIQYF. The full variable domain, rest sourced from reference TRBV19 and TRBJ2-4, is DGGITQSPKYLFRKEGQNVTLSCEQNLNHDAMYWYRQDPGQGLRLIYYSQIVNDFQKGDIAEGYSVSREKKESFPLTVTSAQKNPTAFYLCASSPRQNIAKNIQYFGAGTRLSVL.

The chain is built from TRBV5-6 and TRBJ1-5, with D possibly matching TRBD1 (5 bases). CDR1 is SGHDT, CDR2 YYEEEE, per germline. The CDR3 length is 14 residues. V was shortened by 2 bases and J by 4 bases, with 10 bases between the two germline ends. The CDR3 region is CASSFGQGNQPQHF. The CDR3 DNA reads TGTGCCAGCAGCTTCGGGCAGGGTAATCAGCCCCAGCATTTT.

The genes are TRBV5-1 and TRBJ2-3; D perhaps matches TRBD2 (6 bases). The CDR3 is 16 residues long. Between the trimmed V and J ends, which lost 8 bases and 5 bases, there was a span of 24 bases. Per the germline V gene, CDR1 is SGHRS and CDR2 is YFSETQ. CDR3 residues: CASIPGARGVGDTQYF. The DNA for the CDR3 is TGCGCCAGTATCCCTGGCGCGCGCGGGGTAGGAGATACGCAGTATTTT. Drawing the rest from reference TRBV5-1 and TRBJ2-3, the complete variable domain is KAGVTQTPRYLIKTRGQQVTLSCSPISGHRSVSWYQQTPGQGLQFLFEYFSETQRNKGNFPGRFSGRQFSNSRSEMNVSTLELGDSALYLCASIPGARGVGDTQYFGPGTRLTVL.

Of note for this clone: One end of the junction is discordant with germline, which a read error may explain. The V call is TRBV5-1, the J call TRBJ2-6, with D perhaps TRBD1 or TRBD2 (5 bases each). Germline loops: CDR1 SGHRS, CDR2 YFSETQ. The CDR3 runs 18 residues. CDR3 in DNA: TGCGCCAGCCGCTTCCATGGGACGCCGAGCTCTGGGGCCAACGTCCTGACTTTC. Translating it yields CASRFHGTPSSGANVLTF.

The chain is built from TRBV25-1 and TRBJ2-3; no reliable D call. From germline, CDR1 is MGHDK and CDR2 SYGVNS. The V end was cut by 4 bases, the J end by 2 bases, with 10 bases between. CDR3 length: 14 amino acids. CDR3 residues: CASSARLATDTQYF. In DNA, the CDR3 is TGTGCCAGCAGTGCCCGGTTGGCCACAGATACGCAGTATTTT. The entire variable domain, with the rest obtained from reference TRBV25-1 and TRBJ2-3, is as follows: EADIYQTPRYLVIGTGKKITLECSQTMGHDKMYWYQQDPGMELHLIHYSYGVNSTEKGDLSSESTVSRIRTEHFPLTLESARPSHTSQYLCASSARLATDTQYFGPGTRLTVL.

V is TRBV16 and J is TRBJ1-2; TRBD1 matches at 8 bases. V shed 0 bases and J 7 bases; nucleotides not matched to a gene: 7. Germline V lookup: CDR1 KGHSY, CDR2 FQNENV. The CDR3 is 15 amino acids. The chain's CDR3 is CASSQSSGQGGGYTF. CDR3 DNA: TGTGCCAGCAGCCAATCATCCGGACAGGGTGGTGGCTACACCTTC.

This chain connects TRBV7-8 to TRBJ1-5; D ambiguous. Trimming pared 3 bases from V and 1 base from J, leaving 10 bases between. This CDR3 spans 15 amino acids. In germline, CDR1 is SGHVS, CDR2 FQNEAQ. CDR3 amino acids: CASSFPASSNQPQHF. CDR3 sequence (DNA): TGTGCCAGCAGCTTCCCCGCCAGCAGCAATCAGCCCCAGCATTTT.

V usage is TRBV27 and J usage is TRBJ1-1; D perhaps matches TRBD1 (5 bases). The CDR3 contains 14 residues. The V end lost 5 bases, the J end lost 0 bases, and 10 bases lay between the germline ends. Looked up from germline, CDR1 is MNHEY and CDR2 is SMNVEV (reference sequence). The CDR3 DNA reads TGTGCCAGCAGTGACGGGGGTCTGAACACTGAAGCTTTCTTT. Protein product: CASSDGGLNTEAFF.

The V call is TRBV19, the J call TRBJ1-5, with D unresolved. This CDR3 has 12 amino acids. Germline assignment: CDR1 LNHDA and CDR2 SQIVND (reference sequence). Trimming removed 2 bases at V and 6 bases at J, with 5 bases between. The CDR3 sequence is CASSIYPQPQHF. The DNA for the CDR3 is TGTGCCAGTAGTATATACCCTCAGCCCCAGCATTTT.

This chain joins TRBV27 and TRBJ1-5, with TRBD1 as a possible D gene (6 bases). CDR1 is MNHEY and CDR2 is SMNVEV in the germline V gene (reference sequence). The CDR3 has 17 amino acids. V lost 3 bases and J 0 bases, leaving 15 bases between the germline ends. CDR3 protein: CASSFRGGDYSNQPQHF. CDR3 nucleotide sequence: TGTGCCAGCAGTTTTAGGGGGGGAGATTATAGCAATCAGCCCCAGCATTTT.

This chain connects TRBV6-5 to TRBJ1-1; possible D gene TRBD1, 6 bases. Germline V gene lookup returns CDR1 MNHEY and CDR2 SVGAGI. Trimming shortened V by 8 bases and J by 6 bases, and 13 bases separated the two germline ends. The CDR3 loop spans 12 amino acids. The CDR3 region is CASGWTAAEAFF. The CDR3 nucleotides read TGTGCCAGCGGCTGGACAGCTGCTGAAGCTTTCTTT.

The chain links TRBV30 to TRBJ2-1; TRBD2 matches at 7 bases. CDR1 and CDR2 from the germline V gene are GTSNPN and SVGIG (reference sequence). J lost 6 bases, V lost 7 bases, and 6 bases had no gene match. The CDR3 consists of 12 residues. Here the CDR3 DNA reads TGTGCCTCCCGGGGGGTACTCAATGAGCAGTTCTTC. As protein: CASRGVLNEQFF.

The CDR3 DNA follows: TGTGCCAGCAGCTTACGGGGGGTTGGGAACACTGAAGCTTTCTTT. Translation: CASSLRGVGNTEAFF. The chain carries TRBV13 and TRBJ1-1; possible D gene TRBD1, 5 bases. The CDR3 loop spans 15 amino acids. V lost 2 bases and J lost 1, with 11 bases in between. Germline V gene sequence: CDR1 PRHDT, CDR2 FYEKMQ (reference sequence). Looking up the rest from reference TRBV13 and TRBJ1-1 gives the full variable domain: AAGVIQSPRHLIKEKRETATLKCYPIPRHDTVYWYQQGPGQDPQFLISFYEKMQSDKGSIPDRFSAQQFSDYHSELNMSSLELGDSALYFCASSLRGVGNTEAFFGQGTRLTVV.

This clone was picked up one time. The V gene is TRBV6-2 or TRBV6-3, the J gene TRBJ2-1; perhaps TRBD2 as D (5 bases). The germline V gene encodes CDR1 MNHEY and CDR2 SVGEGT. The CDR3 consists of 13 residues. V was trimmed by 2 bases and J by 8 bases, leaving 10 bases between them. The CDR3 nucleotides are TGTGCCAGCAGTTACCGTGTAGCGTATGAGCAGTTCTTC. Residues: CASSYRVAYEQFF.

This chain joins TRBV18 and TRBJ1-6; no reliable D call. V was cut by 6 bases and J by 0 bases, with 18 bases left in between. This CDR3 comprises 18 residues. Germline values: CDR1 KGHSH, CDR2 LQKENI. CDR3 loop: CASSPRARYPSYNSPLHF. Written as DNA, the CDR3 is TGTGCCAGCTCGCCGAGGGCCAGATACCCCTCCTATAATTCACCCCTCCACTTT.

In its sample, this clone was seen a few times. This chain connects TRBV7-6 to TRBJ2-2; D is perhaps TRBD2 (5 bases). CDR1 and CDR2 (germline): SGHVS, FNYEAQ. V was trimmed by 2 bases and J by 1 base, leaving 14 bases between them. There are 17 residues in the CDR3. CDR3: CASSLTAGGGNTGELFF. CDR3 nucleotide sequence: TGTGCCAGCAGCTTAACGGCTGGAGGTGGGAACACCGGGGAGCTGTTTTTT.

This clone was observed once. This chain connects TRBV6-5 to TRBJ1-1; D might be TRBD1 (5 bases). The CDR3 totals 14 residues. Germline CDR1 reads MNHEY; CDR2 reads SVGAGI. Deletions cut 8 bases from V and 3 bases from J, with 16 bases between. CDR3: CASSRATLYTEAFF. The CDR3 nucleotides are TGTGCCAGCTCCAGGGCCACCCTATACACTGAAGCTTTCTTT.

This clone was counted only a few times. The J gene is TRBJ2-2, the V gene TRBV6-4; D unresolved. Trimming stripped 5 bases from V and 5 bases from J, with 9 bases between. Per the germline V gene, CDR1 is MRHNA and CDR2 is SNTAGT. The CDR3 totals 13 residues. The CDR3 sequence: CASSKPGTGELFF. The CDR3 DNA reads TGTGCCAGCAGTAAACCCGGGACCGGGGAGCTGTTTTTT.

The chain links TRBV28 to TRBJ1-2; D gene uncertain. In germline, CDR1 is MDHEN, CDR2 SYDVKM. This CDR3 has 12 residues. The germline V and J ends were trimmed by 5 bases and 6 bases, with 10 bases remaining between them. The CDR3 DNA reads TGTGCCAGCAGTCCGACTTCGAATGGCTACACCTTC. Protein sequence: CASSPTSNGYTF.

This chain uses TRBV5-6 with TRBJ1-2; unclear D gene. V was clipped by 6 bases and J by 5 bases, with 11 bases between them. The CDR3 extends over 12 amino acids. Per the germline V gene, CDR1 is SGHDT and CDR2 is YYEEEE. As DNA, the CDR3 is TGTGCCAGCACCTTCGGGCAGTATGGCTACACCTTC. Its translation: CASTFGQYGYTF.

This sequence joins TRBV7-9 and TRBJ2-7, with D possibly matching TRBD1 (6 bases). Trimming shortened V by 5 bases and J by 2 bases, and 16 bases separated the two germline ends. The CDR3 totals 15 residues. The V gene's germline CDR1 is SEHNR and CDR2 FQNEAQ (reference sequence). DNA of the CDR3: TGTGCCAGCAGCGCCGGGACAATGCCAACCTACGAGCAGTACTTC. This codes for CASSAGTMPTYEQYF. The complete variable domain, with remaining parts taken from reference TRBV7-9 and TRBJ2-7, reads DTGVSQNPRHKITKRGQNVTFRCDPISEHNRLYWYRQTLGQGPEFLTYFQNEAQLEKSRLLSDRFSAERPKGSFSTLEIQRTEQGDSAMYLCASSAGTMPTYEQYFGPGTRLTVT.

The V gene is TRBV7-8, the J gene TRBJ2-3, with a weak D call TRBD1 (5 bases). The CDR3 spans 13 residues. Germline values: CDR1 SGHVS, CDR2 FQNEAQ. The germline V and J ends were trimmed by 2 bases and 6 bases, with 9 bases remaining between them. As DNA, the CDR3 is TGTGCCAGCAGCTTAAGGGGCCGGGATACGCAGTATTTT. Its translation: CASSLRGRDTQYF.

A note on this clone: Other DNA sequences of this sample code for an identical CDR3. This chain connects TRBV18 to TRBJ2-7; weak D call: TRBD1 (5 bases). Germline assignment: CDR1 KGHSH and CDR2 LQKENI. Trimming stripped 2 bases from V and 2 bases from J, with 13 bases between. There are 15 residues in the CDR3. The CDR3 sequence: CASSPVGQGTYEQYF. The CDR3 coding sequence is TGTGCCAGCTCACCAGTTGGGCAGGGAACCTACGAGCAGTACTTC.